This TCR beta chain was captured in a study of blood T cell repertoires in COVID-19. Data came from immunoSEQ multiplex PCR; TCRdb stores just in-frame clones and leaves some out. The profile covers 250,000 to 350,000 clones, with around 89% appearing a single time and 12% taken by the ten largest. CDR1 is KGHSH and CDR2 is LQKENI in the germline V gene. V lost 0 bases and J lost 6; bases outside the gene matches: 9. This CDR3 region has 17 residues. The chain recombines TRBV18 with TRBJ2-1, with 9 nucleotides matching TRBD1. The TCR originated in a woman aged 60-75 years with acute or convalescent COVID-19. The specimen sequenced was peripheral blood. The CDR3 DNA sequence: TGTGCCAGCTCACCACCGGGACAGGGTGTGCTTGGCAATGAGCAGTTCTTC. As protein: CASSPPGQGVLGNEQFF.